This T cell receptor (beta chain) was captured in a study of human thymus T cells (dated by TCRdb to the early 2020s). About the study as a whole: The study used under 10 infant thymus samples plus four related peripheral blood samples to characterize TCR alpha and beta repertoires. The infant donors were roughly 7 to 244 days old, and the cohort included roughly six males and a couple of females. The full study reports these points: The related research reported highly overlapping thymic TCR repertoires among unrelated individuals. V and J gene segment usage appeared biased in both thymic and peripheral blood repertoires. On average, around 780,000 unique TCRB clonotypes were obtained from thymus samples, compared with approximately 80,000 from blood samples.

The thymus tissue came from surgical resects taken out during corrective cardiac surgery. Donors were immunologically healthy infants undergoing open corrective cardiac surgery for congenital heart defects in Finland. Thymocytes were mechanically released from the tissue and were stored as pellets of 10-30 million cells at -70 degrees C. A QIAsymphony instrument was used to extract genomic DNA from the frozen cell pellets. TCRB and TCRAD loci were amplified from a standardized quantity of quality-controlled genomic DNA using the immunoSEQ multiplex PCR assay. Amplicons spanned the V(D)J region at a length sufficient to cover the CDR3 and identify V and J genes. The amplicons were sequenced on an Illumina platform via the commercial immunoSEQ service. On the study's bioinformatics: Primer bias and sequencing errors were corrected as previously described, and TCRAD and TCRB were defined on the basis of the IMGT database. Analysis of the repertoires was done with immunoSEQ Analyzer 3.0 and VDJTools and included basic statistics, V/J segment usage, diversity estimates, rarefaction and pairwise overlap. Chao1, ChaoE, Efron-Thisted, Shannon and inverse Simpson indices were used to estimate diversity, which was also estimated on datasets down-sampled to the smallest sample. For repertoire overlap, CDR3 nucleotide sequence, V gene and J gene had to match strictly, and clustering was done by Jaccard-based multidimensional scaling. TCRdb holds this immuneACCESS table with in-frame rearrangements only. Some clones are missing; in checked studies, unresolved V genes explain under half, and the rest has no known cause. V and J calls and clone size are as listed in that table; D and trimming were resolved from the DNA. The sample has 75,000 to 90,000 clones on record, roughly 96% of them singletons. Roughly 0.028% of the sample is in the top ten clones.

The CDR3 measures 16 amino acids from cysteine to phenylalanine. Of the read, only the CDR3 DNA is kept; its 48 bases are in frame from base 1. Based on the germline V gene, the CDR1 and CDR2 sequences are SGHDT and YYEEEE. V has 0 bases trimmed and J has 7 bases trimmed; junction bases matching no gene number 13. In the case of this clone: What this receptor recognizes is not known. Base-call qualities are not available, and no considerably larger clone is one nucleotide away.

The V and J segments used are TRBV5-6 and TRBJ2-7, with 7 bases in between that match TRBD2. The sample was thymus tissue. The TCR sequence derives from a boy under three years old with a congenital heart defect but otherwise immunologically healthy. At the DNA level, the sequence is TGTGCCAGCAGCTTGGGACAAGTGGGAGGGCCTAAAGAGCAGTACTTC. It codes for CASSLGQVGGPKEQYF.